This entry lists 32 T cell receptor beta chains sequenced from one sample in a study of radiotherapy plus CTLA-4 blockade in lung cancer. Profiled with immunoSEQ multiplex PCR; TCRdb holds only in-frame clones, not every one. The table includes approximately 67,000 clones, approximately 83% detected once. Specimen: peripheral blood, collected from a patient treated with radiotherapy plus ipilimumab. Every receptor here comes from a human donor with non-small cell lung cancer who had a partial response to radiotherapy plus ipilimumab.

This chain joins TRBV18 and TRBJ2-7; maybe TRBD2 (5 bases). Trimming took off 1 base at V and 3 bases at J, with 13 bases between the two ends. CDR3 length: 15 residues. Per the germline V gene, CDR1 is KGHSH and CDR2 is LQKENI. The CDR3 DNA reads TGTGCCAGCTCACCACAGTTCAACCGGGGCTACGAGCAGTACTTC. Translating gives CASSPQFNRGYEQYF. The full variable domain, in which reference TRBV18 and TRBJ2-7 provide the parts outside the CDR3, is NAGVMQNPRHLVRRRGQEARLRCSPMKGHSHVYWYRQLPEEGLKFMVYLQKENIIDESGMPKERFSAEFPKEGPSILRIQQVVRGDSAAYFCASSPQFNRGYEQYFGPGTRLTVT.

The chain recombines TRBV5-1 with TRBJ2-3; D is perhaps TRBD2 (6 bases). Germline V gene sequence: CDR1 SGHRS, CDR2 YFSETQ. The germline V and J ends were trimmed by 0 bases and 1 base, with 9 bases remaining between them. The CDR3 has 15 amino acids. CDR3 residues: CASSLAGVGTDTQYF. In DNA form, the CDR3 reads TGCGCCAGCAGCTTGGCGGGAGTGGGCACAGATACGCAGTATTTT.

This clone was observed a single time. V usage is TRBV18 and J usage is TRBJ1-3; a possible D gene is TRBD1 (5 bases). V was pared by 3 bases and J by 0 bases, with 12 bases between. In germline, CDR1 is KGHSH, CDR2 LQKENI. This CDR3 is 16 amino acids long. The CDR3 is CASSPSTGYSGNTIYF. The CDR3 region has the DNA TGTGCCAGCTCACCCAGTACAGGCTACTCTGGAAACACCATATATTTT.

The chain is built from TRBV6-4 and TRBJ1-1; 7 bases map to TRBD1. The CDR3 runs 16 residues. The germline V gene encodes CDR1 MRHNA and CDR2 SNTAGT. With V trimmed by 3 bases and J by 1 base, 8 bases remained unmatched. The CDR3 loop reads CASSEKKGARNTEAFF. CDR3 nucleotide sequence: TGTGCCAGCAGTGAGAAGAAGGGGGCGCGGAACACTGAAGCTTTCTTT.

The sample holds one count of this clone. The chain has TRBV27 and TRBJ2-6; 7 bases are shared with TRBD1. Unmatched junction bases numbered 15, after V lost 2 bases and J lost 2 bases. The V gene's germline CDR1 is MNHEY and CDR2 SMNVEV (reference sequence). The CDR3 extends over 20 amino acids. The CDR3 coding sequence is TGTGCCAGCAGTTTAAAAGGGTTGAGGGGGCTCTACCCTGGGGCCAACGTCCTGACTTTC. It is translated as CASSLKGLRGLYPGANVLTF.

This clone was observed a handful of times. The chain is built from TRBV6-1 and TRBJ2-7; D not resolved. Germline V gives CDR1 MNHNS, CDR2 SASEGT. Deletions cut 8 bases from V and 4 bases from J, with 9 bases between. This CDR3 contains 11 residues. This chain's CDR3 is CASEQHYEQYF. The CDR3 DNA reads as TGTGCCAGCGAACAGCATTACGAGCAGTACTTC.

The chain combines TRBV7-2 with TRBJ1-4; D uncertain. CDR3 length equals 12 residues. V was cut by 1 base and J by 10 bases, with 7 bases left in between. Germline V CDR1 and CDR2: SGHTA, FQGNSA. The CDR3 spells CASSLGGGKLFF. CDR3 bases: TGTGCCAGCAGCTTAGGGGGAGGAAAACTGTTTTTT.

J is TRBJ2-1 and V is TRBV5-1; 10 nucleotides agree with TRBD2. Unmatched junction bases numbered 12, after V lost 5 bases and J lost 7 bases. Per germline, CDR1 SGHRS and CDR2 YFSETQ. This CDR3 has 16 residues. CDR3 bases: TGCGCCAGCAGAGAGACTAGCGGGCAACAGGGGAATGAGCAGTTCTTC. This translates into CASRETSGQQGNEQFF.

The genes are TRBV4-2 and TRBJ2-5; D remains unclear. V lost 0 bases, J lost 4 bases, and 9 bases lay in between. Germline loops: CDR1 LGHNA, CDR2 YNFKEQ. This CDR3 region has 14 residues. CDR3 in amino acids: CASSQERGGETQYF. CDR3 sequence (DNA): TGTGCCAGCAGCCAAGAACGAGGCGGAGAGACCCAGTACTTC.

On this clone: This sample also contains other DNA sequences that code for the same CDR3. The rearrangement uses TRBV9 and TRBJ2-3; unclear D gene. Per germline, CDR1 SGDLS and CDR2 YYNGEE. Trimming cost V 0 bases and J 6 bases, with 5 bases left between them. The CDR3 spans 12 residues. CDR3 nucleotide sequence: TGTGCCAGCAGCGTAGTTGCGGATACGCAGTATTTT. This encodes CASSVVADTQYF.

The chain joins TRBV11-3 to TRBJ2-5; TRBD2 agrees at 10 bases. From germline, CDR1 is SGHNT and CDR2 YENEEA. V gave up 5 bases and J gave up 2 bases; unmatched junction bases: 5. The CDR3 is 15 amino acids. The DNA for the CDR3 is TGTGCCAGCAGCACCTCTAGCGGGAGTCAAGAGACCCAGTACTTC. As protein: CASSTSSGSQETQYF.

The V call is TRBV6-4, the J call TRBJ2-1, with 9 nucleotides matching TRBD2. Germline CDR1 is MRHNA and CDR2 is SNTAGT. The CDR3 is 15 residues long. The ends lost 8 bases at V and 13 bases at J; junction bases unmatched: 18. The CDR3 sequence: CASGASGNSPGPQFF. The DNA of the CDR3 is TGTGCCAGCGGGGCTAGCGGGAATAGCCCCGGCCCTCAGTTCTTC.

This clone was recorded a few times. V usage is TRBV6-1 and J usage is TRBJ2-7, with 7 nucleotides matching TRBD1. The CDR3 covers 13 residues. Germline assignment: CDR1 MNHNS and CDR2 SASEGT. V gave up 10 bases and J gave up 1 base; unmatched junction bases: 7. The CDR3 region has the DNA TGTGCCACCTTTGGGACAGAGTCCTACGAGCAGTACTTC. Its translation: CATFGTESYEQYF.

CDR3 loop: CASGFGTGKSSNQPQHF. CDR3 DNA sequence: TGTGCTAGTGGTTTCGGGACAGGCAAGAGCTCGAATCAGCCCCAGCATTTT. The V and J genes are TRBV12-5 and TRBJ1-5, with TRBD1 matching 8 bases. The trim removed 3 bases at V and 4 bases at J, leaving 11 bases unmatched. This CDR3 comprises 17 residues. CDR1 LGHNT and CDR2 FRNRAP come from the germline V gene.

The chain joins TRBV9 to TRBJ2-5; the match to TRBD2 covers 13 bases. The CDR3 is made up of 16 amino acids. The J segment lost 5 bases and the V segment lost 4 bases, leaving 8 bases of the junction unmatched. Germline V lookup: CDR1 SGDLS, CDR2 YYNGEE. The CDR3 spells CASSPRTSGSGETQYF. CDR3 coding DNA: TGTGCCAGCAGCCCCAGGACTAGCGGGAGCGGGGAGACCCAGTACTTC.

This chain connects TRBV18 to TRBJ1-2; 11 nucleotides align to TRBD1. Trimming cost V 2 bases and J 4 bases; bases outside gene matches: 12. The length of the CDR3 is 18 residues. In germline, CDR1 is KGHSH, CDR2 LQKENI. CDR3 protein: CASSPIGGQGAFSYGYTF. In nucleotides, the CDR3 is TGTGCCAGCTCACCAATTGGAGGACAGGGGGCCTTTAGCTATGGCTACACCTTC. The whole variable domain, remainder taken from reference TRBV18 and TRBJ1-2, is NAGVMQNPRHLVRRRGQEARLRCSPMKGHSHVYWYRQLPEEGLKFMVYLQKENIIDESGMPKERFSAEFPKEGPSILRIQQVVRGDSAAYFCASSPIGGQGAFSYGYTFGSGTRLTVV.

The gene calls are TRBV13 and TRBJ2-4; possible D gene TRBD2, 5 bases. The V end lost 5 bases, the J end lost 0 bases, and 14 bases lay between the germline ends. CDR1 is PRHDT, CDR2 FYEKMQ, per germline (reference sequence). The CDR3 runs 16 residues. This chain's CDR3 is CASSPFSGLAKNIQYF. As DNA, the CDR3 is TGTGCCAGCAGCCCTTTCAGCGGCCTAGCCAAAAACATTCAGTACTTC.

V is TRBV6-5 and J is TRBJ1-2, with D perhaps TRBD1 (5 bases). The germline V gene encodes CDR1 MNHEY and CDR2 SVGAGI. This CDR3 is 13 amino acids long. The V end lost 11 bases, the J end lost 3 bases, and 16 bases lay between the germline ends. CDR3 in amino acids: CAVRGPGDYGYTF. The CDR3 DNA is TGTGCCGTGCGGGGCCCCGGTGACTATGGCTACACCTTC.

This clone showed up just a few times. V usage is TRBV2 and J usage is TRBJ2-7, with 9 bases lining up with TRBD2. The CDR3 is made up of 14 amino acids. Germline lookup yields CDR1 SNHLY and CDR2 FYNNEI. V shed 6 bases and J 2 bases; nucleotides not matched to a gene: 5. CDR3: CASRSTSGPYEQYF. The CDR3 nucleotides are TGTGCCAGCAGATCTACTAGCGGGCCCTACGAGCAGTACTTC.

The table lists this clone with a count of one. The genes are TRBV6-5 and TRBJ2-3; D possibly corresponds to TRBD1 (6 bases). CDR3 length equals 14 residues. CDR1 is MNHEY and CDR2 is SVGAGI in the germline V gene. Trimming removed 2 bases from V and 2 bases from J, with 8 bases in between. The CDR3 reads CASSYRGITDTQYF. In DNA form, the CDR3 reads TGTGCCAGCAGTTACAGGGGGATCACAGATACGCAGTATTTT.

The chain combines TRBV30 with TRBJ2-5, with 7 positions matching TRBD1. The CDR3 spans 16 residues. The germline CDR1 and CDR2 sequences are GTSNPN and SVGIG (reference sequence). After removal of 2 bases from V and 5 bases from J, the junction contained 14 bases not matched to a gene. DNA of the CDR3: TGTGCCTGGAGTTCGACAGGGAGTTCGTGGGGTGAGACCCAGTACTTC. It is translated as CAWSSTGSSWGETQYF.

The V and J genes are TRBV7-3 and TRBJ2-2; D perhaps matches TRBD2 (6 bases). Germline CDR1 is SGHTA and CDR2 is FQGTGA. The length of the CDR3 is 16 residues. V lost 0 bases to trimming and J lost 2 bases, with 10 bases between them. The CDR3 nucleotides read TGTGCCAGCAGCTTAACGGGCGGGGTAAACACCGGGGAGCTGTTTTTT. It translates to CASSLTGGVNTGELFF.

This chain joins TRBV19 and TRBJ1-5; no firm D call. The germline gives CDR1 LNHDA, CDR2 SQIVND (reference sequence). V lost 10 bases and J lost 2, with 15 bases in between. The CDR3 runs to 14 residues. The CDR3 DNA is TGTGCCACTTCCGCGATCGGGGGCAATCAGCCCCAGCATTTT. This gives the protein CATSAIGGNQPQHF.

The chain uses TRBV5-4 and TRBJ2-7; D might be TRBD2 (6 bases). Deletions cut 3 bases from V and 5 bases from J, with 15 bases between. The CDR3 is 14 amino acids. Germline CDR1 reads SGHNT; CDR2 reads YYREEE (reference sequence). CDR3 nucleotides: TGTGCCAGCAGCTCCCGGGGGAGACTCCACGAGCAGTACTTC. Translation gives CASSSRGRLHEQYF.

This chain joins TRBV25-1 and TRBJ2-1, with TRBD1 matching over 9 bases. Looked up from germline, CDR1 is MGHDK and CDR2 is SYGVNS. With 6 bases clipped from V and 8 bases from J, the junction kept 11 bases outside the gene matches. The CDR3 has 15 amino acids. The CDR3 region has the DNA TGTGCCAGCAGGGAACAGGGGGCTTATTGGGATGAGCAGTTCTTC. Protein sequence: CASREQGAYWDEQFF.

This chain joins TRBV5-1 and TRBJ2-5, with D maybe TRBD1 (6 bases). V was shortened by 2 bases and J by 2 bases, with 10 bases between the two germline ends. Per the germline V gene, CDR1 is SGHRS and CDR2 is YFSETQ. CDR3 size: 14 residues. The DNA for the CDR3 is TGCGCCAGCAGCTTTATTGGACAGCAAGAGACCCAGTACTTC. Amino acids: CASSFIGQQETQYF.

In nucleotides, the CDR3 is TGTGCCAGCAGTTCACAGGGGATAGGAAACACCATATATTTT. Its translation is CASSSQGIGNTIYF. The chain combines TRBV28 with TRBJ1-3; 7 nucleotides line up with TRBD1. With 4 bases clipped from V and 4 bases from J, the junction kept 4 bases outside the gene matches. The CDR3 loop spans 14 amino acids. The germline V gene encodes CDR1 MDHEN and CDR2 SYDVKM.

The chain uses TRBV19 and TRBJ2-1; the D is unclear. CDR3 length: 14 residues. Germline V gene data show CDR1 as LNHDA and CDR2 as SQIVND (reference sequence). The germline V and J ends were trimmed by 1 base and 5 bases, with 9 bases remaining between them. The CDR3: CASSIVRGNNEQFF. The CDR3 DNA follows: TGTGCCAGTAGTATAGTTCGAGGCAACAATGAGCAGTTCTTC. The full variable domain, in which reference TRBV19 and TRBJ2-1 provide the parts outside the CDR3, is DGGITQSPKYLFRKEGQNVTLSCEQNLNHDAMYWYRQDPGQGLRLIYYSQIVNDFQKGDIAEGYSVSREKKESFPLTVTSAQKNPTAFYLCASSIVRGNNEQFFGPGTRLTVL.

This sequence joins TRBV29-1 and TRBJ1-1; 7 bases fit TRBD1. The CDR3 covers 14 residues. Germline loops: CDR1 SQVTM, CDR2 ANQGSEA. Losses at the gene ends were 4 bases for V and 0 bases for J; bases not matched to a gene: 5. The chain's CDR3 is CSVGGQTMNTEAFF. CDR3 coding DNA: TGCAGCGTTGGGGGACAGACCATGAACACTGAAGCTTTCTTT. Looking up the rest from reference TRBV29-1 and TRBJ1-1 gives the full variable domain: SAVISQKPSRDICQRGTSLTIQCQVDSQVTMMFWYRQQPGQSLTLIATANQGSEATYESGFVIDKFPISRPNLTFSTLTVSNMSPEDSSIYLCSVGGQTMNTEAFFGQGTRLTVV.

The gene calls are TRBV6-6 and TRBJ2-1; unclear D gene. Germline CDR1 is MNHNY and CDR2 is SVGAGI (reference sequence). CDR3 length equals 15 residues. The germline V and J ends were trimmed by 2 bases and 5 bases, with 13 bases remaining between them. CDR3 in DNA: TGTGCCAGCAGTTACGCCTCTAGTTTCCACAATGAGCAGTTCTTC. Its protein is CASSYASSFHNEQFF.

This clone was recorded only once. The J gene is TRBJ2-7, the V gene TRBV2; 7 bases map to TRBD2. Per the germline V gene, CDR1 is SNHLY and CDR2 is FYNNEI. J gave up 4 bases and V 6 bases, and 9 bases lay outside the gene matches. The CDR3 runs 14 residues. CDR3 sequence reads: CASRTSISYYEQYF. The CDR3 coding sequence is TGTGCCAGCAGGACTAGCATCTCGTATTACGAGCAGTACTTC.

The gene calls are TRBV7-2 and TRBJ2-7; D is possibly TRBD2 (6 bases). There are 13 residues in the CDR3. V was cut by 4 bases and J by 12 bases, with 19 bases left in between. Germline values: CDR1 SGHTA, CDR2 FQGNSA. The CDR3 DNA reads TGTGCCAGCAGCTCCAGCAGGGAGGTAGATCCGTACTTC. As protein: CASSSSREVDPYF.